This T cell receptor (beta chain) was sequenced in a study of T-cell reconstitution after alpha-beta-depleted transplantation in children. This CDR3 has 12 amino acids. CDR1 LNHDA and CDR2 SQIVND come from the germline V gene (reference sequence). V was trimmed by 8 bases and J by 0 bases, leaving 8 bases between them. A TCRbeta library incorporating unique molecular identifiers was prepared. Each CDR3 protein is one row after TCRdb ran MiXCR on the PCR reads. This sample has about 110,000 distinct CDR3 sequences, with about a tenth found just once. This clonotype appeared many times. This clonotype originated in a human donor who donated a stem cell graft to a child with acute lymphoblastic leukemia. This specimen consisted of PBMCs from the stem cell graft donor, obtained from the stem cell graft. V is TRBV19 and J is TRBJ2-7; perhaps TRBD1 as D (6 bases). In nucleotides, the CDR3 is TGTGCCAGTGGACAGCGCTCCTACGAGCAGTACTTC. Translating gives CASGQRSYEQYF.